These 6 T cell receptor beta chains share one sample of origin, sequenced in a study of T cells expressing NK-cell markers. TCRdb re-called the 5' RACE reads, yielding one record per CDR3 amino acid sequence without DNA. The sample's table shows fewer than 200,000 distinct CDR3 sequences. Sequencing was carried out using blood T cells: a sorted CD56 or NKG2C T cell subset, CD4+ or CD8+ T cells, or bulk PBMC T cells (not recorded which). The receptors here all came from a woman between 18 and 69 years old in good health.

The CDR3: CASSLHPPGQIYNEQFF. This rearrangement joins TRBV7-3 to TRBJ2-1; TCRdb lists TRBD1, though no DNA is available to test this call. Per the germline V gene, CDR1 is SGHTA and CDR2 is FQGTGA. The CDR3 runs to 17 residues.

The genes are TRBV20-1 and TRBJ2-7; as DNA is missing, the TRBD1 call by TCRdb cannot be tested. This CDR3 contains 13 residues. Germline lookup yields CDR1 DFQATT and CDR2 SNEGSKA (reference sequence). Here the CDR3 reads CSAGRGWSYEQYF.

V is TRBV24-1 and J is TRBJ2-2; TCRdb's D call of TRBD2 is untestable without DNA. The germline CDR1 and CDR2 sequences are KGHDR and SFDVKD. The CDR3 has 16 amino acids. The CDR3 is CATRPRAEGPTGELFF.

The rearrangement uses TRBV12-3 or TRBV12-4 and TRBJ2-2; checking the TCRdb D call of TRBD1 is not possible without DNA. This CDR3 spans 15 amino acids. CDR3 protein: CASSPRQSYTGELFF.

This chain connects TRBV7-9 to TRBJ2-3; the TCRdb call, TRBD1, lacks DNA for checking. This CDR3 has 15 amino acids. CDR1 is SEHNR, CDR2 FQNEAQ, per germline (reference sequence). The CDR3 is CASSRRGPSTDTQYF.

The chain uses TRBV11-1 and TRBJ2-1; the D call from TCRdb, TRBD1, cannot be confirmed without DNA. The length of the CDR3 is 14 residues. Germline-derived CDR1 and CDR2 are SGHAT and FQDESV (reference sequence). CDR3 loop: CASSPNRVRNEQFF.